Sequencing of this T cell receptor beta chain was carried out in a study of blood T cell repertoires in COVID-19 (dated by TCRdb to the early 2020s). At the level of the whole study: Samples from collaborators originated in the United States, Italy and Spain and spanned both the acute and convalescent phases of COVID-19. The prospective study material was composed of cDNA or gDNA derived from T cells, B-cell-depleted T cells, or PBMCs. Subjects who had been exposed to COVID-19, were actively infected with it, or had recovered from it provided the deeply sampled blood TCRbeta repertoires that made up the dataset. The repertoires were released in a freely available public database meant as a resource for research on the immune response to SARS-CoV-2. Samples came from the ongoing ImmuneRACE study (first 160 participants) plus 1,254 subjects from 6 global collaborators. The sample metadata nearly always contained a de-identified subject ID, COVID-19 status, age in years and sex. Where HLA class I and class II types were available, the types were taken from metadata supplied by the sample provider, not from assay-based typing.

TCRbeta CDR3 regions were amplified from genomic DNA by means of the immunoSEQ Assay, a bias-controlled multiplex PCR. The paper's processing steps were these. Within the assay, amplification of reference gene primers was used to estimate how many nucleated cells each sample contained. To quantify the absolute abundance of each unique TCRbeta CDR3 rearrangement, sequence reads were collapsed and filtered. For each sample, productive Simpson clonality was calculated as the square root of Simpson's diversity index over productive rearrangements. In its TCRdb copy, this immuneACCESS table keeps in-frame sequences only and misses some clones. Where compared with another copy, unresolved V genes explain less than half of these, and the others have no known cause. V and J calls and clone size are those listed in that table; D and trimming were worked out from the DNA. This sample lists around 130,000 clones; 75% to 90% were detected once. Of the sample, roughly 18% falls within the top ten clones.

A word on this clone: No antigen is known for it. Within one base of it there is no much larger clone, and no base qualities were kept.

The germline V end is reduced by 5 bases and the J end by 2 bases; junction bases left unmatched: 4. CDR1 and CDR2 were assigned from the germline V gene (reference sequence) as PRHDT and FYEKMQ. The CDR3 sequence holds 15 residues, the cysteine and phenylalanine included. Solely the CDR3 DNA is kept, with 45 bases framed from the first base. Points the paper makes about the study in general: Clinical and demographic metadata were provided uncurated, with the amount varying by source and participant.

The collaborating institutions used their own protocols to collect whole blood in K2EDTA tubes. For TCRbeta analysis, collaborators shipped samples as frozen whole blood, isolated PBMCs, or DNA extracted from either of those sample types. The sequenced sample consisted of peripheral blood. The TCR comes from a man aged 50-60 years with active or convalescent COVID-19. Rearrangement joined TRBV13 to TRBJ2-7; TRBD2 agrees with 12 junctional bases. The CDR3 corresponds to CASSRWTSGTYEQYF. The nucleotides are TGTGCCAGCAGCAGATGGACTAGCGGGACCTACGAGCAGTACTTC.